The T cell receptor beta chain described here comes from a study of control samples from healthy donors and cancer patients. Clones were sequenced by immunoSEQ multiplex PCR, and TCRdb holds only the in-frame ones, with some missing. The table includes roughly 59,000 clones, more than 90% detected once. Sequences were obtained from PBMCs. The sequence came from a man aged 40-49 years with colorectal cancer.

CDR3 sequence: CASSSGQGVGGYTF. In nucleotides, the CDR3 is TGCGCCAGCAGCTCGGGACAGGGAGTAGGTGGCTACACCTTC. The chain is built from TRBV5-1 and TRBJ1-2, with 9 bases fitting TRBD1. Looked up from germline, CDR1 is SGHRS and CDR2 is YFSETQ. This CDR3 is built from 14 residues. V lost 3 bases to trimming and J lost 7 bases; unmatched junction nucleotides: 7. Variable domain in full (rest from reference TRBV5-1 and TRBJ1-2): KAGVTQTPRYLIKTRGQQVTLSCSPISGHRSVSWYQQTPGQGLQFLFEYFSETQRNKGNFPGRFSGRQFSNSRSEMNVSTLELGDSALYLCASSSGQGVGGYTFGSGTRLTVV.